The 18 T cell receptor beta chains given below trace back to one sample, sequenced in a study of blood T cell repertoires in COVID-19. The data were produced by immunoSEQ multiplex PCR, yet TCRdb's version contains in-frame clones alone and is incomplete. This table has around 180,000 clones, 87% appearing once. Source material: peripheral blood. The source is a man in his forties or fifties with active or convalescent COVID-19.

A few counts support this clone. The genes are TRBV19 and TRBJ1-3; 7 nucleotides match TRBD1. Unmatched junction bases numbered 16, after V lost 6 bases and J lost 8 bases. CDR1 is LNHDA and CDR2 is SQIVND in the germline V gene (reference sequence). The CDR3 length is 16 residues. Here the CDR3 reads CASRPGTATPVDTIYF. CDR3 bases: TGTGCCAGTAGGCCCGGGACAGCTACCCCTGTAGACACCATATATTTT.

The chain recombines TRBV15 with TRBJ2-7; possible D gene TRBD2, 6 bases. V was trimmed by 1 base and J by 7 bases, leaving 17 bases between them. The CDR3 has 15 residues. Germline V gene sequence: CDR1 LNHNV, CDR2 YYDKDF (reference sequence). CDR3 sequence reads: CATSRAGRSGEEQYF. For the CDR3, the DNA is TGTGCCACCAGCAGAGCCGGGAGATCGGGGGAAGAGCAGTACTTC. The whole variable domain, remainder taken from reference TRBV15 and TRBJ2-7, is DAMVIQNPRYQVTQFGKPVTLSCSQTLNHNVMYWYQQKSSQAPKLLFHYYDKDFNNEADTPDNFQSRRPNTSFCFLDIRSPGLGDTAMYLCATSRAGRSGEEQYFGPGTRLTVT.

This clone was seen only a few times. V usage is TRBV11-2 and J usage is TRBJ1-2; 8 nucleotides agree with TRBD1. The CDR3 has 16 amino acids. Germline assignment: CDR1 SGHAT and CDR2 FQNNGV. V was clipped by 5 bases and J by 4 bases; unmatched bases: 12. CDR3 amino acids: CASSRTGSPTSYGYTF. The CDR3 nucleotides are TGTGCCAGCAGCCGGACAGGGTCCCCTACCTCCTATGGCTACACCTTC. Combining the CDR3 with reference TRBV11-2 and TRBJ1-2 gives the whole variable domain EAGVAQSPRYKIIEKRQSVAFWCNPISGHATLYWYQQILGQGPKLLIQFQNNGVVDDSQLPKDRFSAERLKGVDSTLKIQPAKLEDSAVYLCASSRTGSPTSYGYTFGSGTRLTVV.

The rearrangement joins TRBV7-9 to TRBJ1-1, with 9 bases fitting TRBD1. This CDR3 has 15 residues. CDR1 is SEHNR, CDR2 FQNEAQ, per germline (reference sequence). The V gene end was trimmed by 2 bases and the J gene end by 3 bases; junction bases not matched to a gene: 4. The DNA for the CDR3 is TGTGCCAGCAGCTTAACAGGGGGCGCGTACACTGAAGCTTTCTTT. Translated, it gives CASSLTGGAYTEAFF.

V usage is TRBV4-1 and J usage is TRBJ2-3; 11 nucleotides match TRBD2. This CDR3 has 19 residues. CDR1 and CDR2 (germline): MGHRA, YSYEKL. J was trimmed by 1 base and V by 0 bases; bases with no gene match: 9. The CDR3 DNA reads as TGCGCCAGCAGCCAAGATAGCGGGGGGGGTTTTGTGGGCACAGATACGCAGTATTTT. Its protein product is CASSQDSGGGFVGTDTQYF.

The chain couples TRBV12-5 to TRBJ2-3, with D possibly being TRBD2 (6 bases). Germline V gene data show CDR1 as LGHNT and CDR2 as FRNRAP. The V end was cut by 2 bases, the J end by 3 bases, with 18 bases between. CDR3 length: 17 residues. For the CDR3, the DNA is TGTGCTAGTGGTTTGTGGCCCTGGACTACTGCGACAGATACGCAGTATTTT. As protein: CASGLWPWTTATDTQYF.

The gene calls are TRBV4-3 and TRBJ2-2, with TRBD2 matching 13 bases. V was pared by 3 bases and J by 5 bases, with 3 bases of the junction left unmatched. This CDR3 is 16 amino acids long. CDR1 and CDR2 (germline): LGHNA, YSLEER. The CDR3 is CASSQTSGGYTGELFF. CDR3 nucleotide sequence: TGCGCCAGCAGCCAGACTAGCGGGGGGTATACCGGGGAGCTGTTTTTT.

The V call is TRBV5-1, the J call TRBJ2-7; maybe TRBD2 (5 bases). From germline, CDR1 is SGHRS and CDR2 YFSETQ. The CDR3 consists of 17 residues. The germline V and J ends were trimmed by 0 bases and 6 bases, with 22 bases remaining between them. DNA for the CDR3: TGCGCCAGCAGCTTGGTTGCGGACCCTTTAACGGGAATCGAGCAGTACTTC. Its translation is CASSLVADPLTGIEQYF.

This clone was seen a handful of times. The chain combines TRBV28 with TRBJ2-1; 8 positions match TRBD2. The V gene's germline CDR1 is MDHEN and CDR2 SYDVKM. CDR3 length equals 14 residues. V gave up 6 bases and J gave up 5 bases; unmatched junction bases: 6. The CDR3, as DNA: TGTGCCAGCAGCCGAGCGGGGGATAACAATGAGCAGTTCTTC. Its translation is CASSRAGDNNEQFF.

The J gene is TRBJ2-7, the V gene TRBV4-3; possible D gene TRBD1, 5 bases. The length of the CDR3 is 16 residues. The germline CDR1 and CDR2 sequences are LGHNA and YSLEER. V lost 0 bases, J lost 3 bases, and 15 bases lay in between. CDR3 nucleotide sequence: TGCGCCAGCAGCCAAGATGGGGCTAGTCTGATCTACGAGCAGTACTTC. Amino acids: CASSQDGASLIYEQYF.

J is TRBJ2-1 and V is TRBV4-3, with TRBD2 identical over 8 bases. The ends lost 4 bases at V and 0 bases at J; junction bases unmatched: 5. CDR1 and CDR2 from the germline V gene are LGHNA and YSLEER. The CDR3 has 16 amino acids. The DNA for the CDR3 is TGCGCCAGCAGCCTAAGAGCGGGGGCCTCCTACAATGAGCAGTTCTTC. Its translation is CASSLRAGASYNEQFF.

This rearrangement joins TRBV15 to TRBJ1-2; D not resolved. Trimming took off 2 bases at V and 4 bases at J, with 14 bases between the two ends. This CDR3 is 15 amino acids long. CDR1 LNHNV and CDR2 YYDKDF come from the germline V gene (reference sequence). This CDR3 is CATSRTDNSPYGYTF. In DNA form, the CDR3 reads TGTGCCACCAGCAGAACTGATAACTCACCCTATGGCTACACCTTC.

V usage is TRBV5-1 and J usage is TRBJ2-3; 8 bases agree with TRBD1. The V segment lost 7 bases and the J segment 2 bases; nucleotides outside the gene matches: 9. Germline V gene data show CDR1 as SGHRS and CDR2 as YFSETQ. The CDR3 runs to 15 residues. CDR3 sequence reads: CASAATGDATDTQYF. The CDR3 bases are TGCGCCAGCGCCGCGACAGGGGACGCCACAGATACGCAGTATTTT.

J is TRBJ1-5 and V is TRBV6-5, with D possibly TRBD1 on 5 matching bases. V lost 2 bases and J lost 0, with 8 bases in between. The CDR3 extends over 15 amino acids. The germline V gene encodes CDR1 MNHEY and CDR2 SVGAGI. In DNA, the CDR3 is TGTGCCAGCAGTTACGGACAATATAGCAATCAGCCCCAGCATTTT. Its translation is CASSYGQYSNQPQHF.

This chain uses TRBV4-2 with TRBJ1-1, with D maybe TRBD1 (5 bases). The V and J ends lost 4 bases and 5 bases respectively, with 14 bases between them. CDR3 length: 14 residues. Germline values: CDR1 LGHNA, CDR2 YNFKEQ. The CDR3 DNA is TGTGCCAGCAGCCCCCTTGGAGGGGCTACTGAAGCTTTCTTT. It encodes CASSPLGGATEAFF.

This clone was seen a few times. The rearrangement links TRBV20-1 to TRBJ2-7; D gene ambiguous. Trimming cost V 3 bases and J 9 bases, with 18 bases left between them. CDR1 is DFQATT and CDR2 is SNEGSKA in the germline V gene (reference sequence). The CDR3 is 13 residues long. The CDR3 reads CSASLPGFTTQYF. Written as DNA, the CDR3 is TGCAGTGCTAGTCTGCCAGGATTTACGACGCAGTACTTC.

V usage is TRBV28 and J usage is TRBJ1-4, with no clear D. V was cut by 5 bases and J by 8 bases, with 12 bases left in between. This CDR3 is 13 amino acids long. Germline V lookup: CDR1 MDHEN, CDR2 SYDVKM. CDR3 bases: TGTGCCAGCAGTCTTGGTCGGTGGGAAAAACTGTTTTTT. Translation gives CASSLGRWEKLFF. The whole variable domain, filled in from reference TRBV28 and TRBJ1-4, reads DVKVTQSSRYLVKRTGEKVFLECVQDMDHENMFWYRQDPGLGLRLIYFSYDVKMKEKGDIPEGYSVSREKKERFSLILESASTNQTSMYLCASSLGRWEKLFFGSGTQLSVL.

V is TRBV24-1 and J is TRBJ1-1, with TRBD1 identical over 9 bases. CDR1 and CDR2 (germline): KGHDR, SFDVKD. Losses at the gene ends were 4 bases for V and 5 bases for J; bases not matched to a gene: 7. CDR3 length equals 15 residues. CDR3 in DNA: TGTGCCACCAGTGACTCCGGGACAGGGACTACTGAAGCTTTCTTT. Its protein product is CATSDSGTGTTEAFF.